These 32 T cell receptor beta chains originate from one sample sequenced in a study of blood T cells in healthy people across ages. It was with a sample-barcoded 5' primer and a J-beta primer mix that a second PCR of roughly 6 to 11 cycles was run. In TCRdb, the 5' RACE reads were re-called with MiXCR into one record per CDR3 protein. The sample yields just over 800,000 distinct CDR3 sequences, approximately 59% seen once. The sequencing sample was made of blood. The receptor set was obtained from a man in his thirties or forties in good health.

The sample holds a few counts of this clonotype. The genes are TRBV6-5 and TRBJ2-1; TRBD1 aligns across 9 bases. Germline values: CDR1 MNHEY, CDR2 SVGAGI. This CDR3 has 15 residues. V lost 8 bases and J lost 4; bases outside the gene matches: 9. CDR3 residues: CASRDRDRAYNEQFF. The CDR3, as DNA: TGTGCCAGCCGCGACCGGGACAGGGCGTACAATGAGCAGTTCTTC.

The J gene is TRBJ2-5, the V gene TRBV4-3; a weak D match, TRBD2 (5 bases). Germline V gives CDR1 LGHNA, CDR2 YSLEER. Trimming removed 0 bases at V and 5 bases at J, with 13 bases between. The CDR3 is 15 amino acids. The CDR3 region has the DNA TGCGCCAGCAGCCAAGATAAGGGAGTGGGGGAGACCCAGTACTTC. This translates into CASSQDKGVGETQYF.

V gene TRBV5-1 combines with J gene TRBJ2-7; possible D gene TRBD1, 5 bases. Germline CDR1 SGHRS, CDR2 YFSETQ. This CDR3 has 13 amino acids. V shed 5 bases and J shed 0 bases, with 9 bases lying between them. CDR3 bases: TGCGCCAGCAGGGACACCGACTCCTACGAGCAGTACTTC. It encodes CASRDTDSYEQYF.

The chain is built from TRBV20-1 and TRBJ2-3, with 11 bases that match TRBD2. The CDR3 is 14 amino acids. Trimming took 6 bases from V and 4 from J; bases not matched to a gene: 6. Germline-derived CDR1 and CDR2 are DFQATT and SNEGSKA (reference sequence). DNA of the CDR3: TGCAGTGCGATTAGCGGGGGGGTCGCAGATACGCAGTATTTT. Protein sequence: CSAISGGVADTQYF.

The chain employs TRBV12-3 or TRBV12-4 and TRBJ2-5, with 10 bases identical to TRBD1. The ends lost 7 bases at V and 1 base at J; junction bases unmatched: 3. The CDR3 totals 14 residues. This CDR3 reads CASTRTGGQETQYF. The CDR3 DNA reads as TGTGCCAGCACCAGGACAGGGGGCCAAGAGACCCAGTACTTC.

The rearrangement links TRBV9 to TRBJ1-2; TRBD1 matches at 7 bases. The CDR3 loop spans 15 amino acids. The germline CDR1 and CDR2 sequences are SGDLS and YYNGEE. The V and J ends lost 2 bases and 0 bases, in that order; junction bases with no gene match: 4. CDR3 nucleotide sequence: TGTGCCAGCAGCGTGACAGGGTCAGCTAACTATGGCTACACCTTC. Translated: CASSVTGSANYGYTF.

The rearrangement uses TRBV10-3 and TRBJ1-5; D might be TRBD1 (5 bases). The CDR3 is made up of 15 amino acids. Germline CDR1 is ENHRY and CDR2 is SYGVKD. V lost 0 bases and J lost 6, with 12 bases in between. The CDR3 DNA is TGTGCCATCAGTGAGTCGACGACAGCTGTTCAGCCCCAGCATTTT. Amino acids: CAISESTTAVQPQHF.

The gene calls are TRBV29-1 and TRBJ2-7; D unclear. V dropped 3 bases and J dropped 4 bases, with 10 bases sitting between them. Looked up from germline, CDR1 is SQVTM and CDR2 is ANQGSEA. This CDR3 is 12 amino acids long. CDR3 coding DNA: TGCAGCGTTGAGTTTTTGGGTTACGAGCAGTACTTC. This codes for CSVEFLGYEQYF.

CDR3 DNA: TGTGCCATCAGCAGTGACGAGAGCTACGAGCAGTACTTC. This translates into CAISSDESYEQYF. The chain carries TRBV10-3 and TRBJ2-7; no reliable D call. Germline V gene sequence: CDR1 ENHRY, CDR2 SYGVKD. This CDR3 has 13 amino acids. Deletions cut 6 bases from V and 3 bases from J, with 12 bases between.

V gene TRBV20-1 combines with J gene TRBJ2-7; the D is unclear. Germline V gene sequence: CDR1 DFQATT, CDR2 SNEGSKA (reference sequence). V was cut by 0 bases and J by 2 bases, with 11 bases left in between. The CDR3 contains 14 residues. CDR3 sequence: CSAREKGSPYEQYF. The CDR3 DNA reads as TGCAGTGCTAGAGAGAAGGGTTCCCCCTACGAGCAGTACTTC.

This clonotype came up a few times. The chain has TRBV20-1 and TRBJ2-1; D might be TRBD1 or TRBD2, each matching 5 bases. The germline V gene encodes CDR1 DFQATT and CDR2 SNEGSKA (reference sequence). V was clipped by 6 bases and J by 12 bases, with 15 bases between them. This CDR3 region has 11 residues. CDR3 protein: CSAAQGARQFF. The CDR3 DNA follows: TGCAGTGCGGCCCAGGGAGCAAGGCAGTTCTTC.

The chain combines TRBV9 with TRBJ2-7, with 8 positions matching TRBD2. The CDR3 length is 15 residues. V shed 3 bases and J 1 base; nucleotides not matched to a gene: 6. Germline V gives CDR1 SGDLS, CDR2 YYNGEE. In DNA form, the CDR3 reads TGTGCCAGCAGCGCAGGACTAGCCCTATCCTACGAGCAGTACTTC. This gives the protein CASSAGLALSYEQYF.

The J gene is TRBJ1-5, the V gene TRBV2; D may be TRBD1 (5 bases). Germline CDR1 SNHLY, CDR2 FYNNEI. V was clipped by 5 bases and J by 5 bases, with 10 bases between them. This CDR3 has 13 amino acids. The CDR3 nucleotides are TGTGCCAGCAGTCTCAGGGTGGATCAGCCCCAGCATTTT. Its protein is CASSLRVDQPQHF.

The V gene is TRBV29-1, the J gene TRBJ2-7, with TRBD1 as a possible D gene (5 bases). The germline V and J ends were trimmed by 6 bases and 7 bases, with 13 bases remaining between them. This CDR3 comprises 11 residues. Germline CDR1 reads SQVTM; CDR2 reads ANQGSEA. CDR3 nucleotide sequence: TGCAGCGTGGGGCAGTTGAAGGAGCAGTACTTC. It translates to CSVGQLKEQYF.

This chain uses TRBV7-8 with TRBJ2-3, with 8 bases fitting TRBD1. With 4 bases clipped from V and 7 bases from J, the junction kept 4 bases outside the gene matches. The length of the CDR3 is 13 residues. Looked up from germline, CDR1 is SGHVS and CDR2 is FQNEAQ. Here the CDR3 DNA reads TGTGCCAGCAGCTACCAGGGGGCGAATACGCAGTATTTT. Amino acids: CASSYQGANTQYF.

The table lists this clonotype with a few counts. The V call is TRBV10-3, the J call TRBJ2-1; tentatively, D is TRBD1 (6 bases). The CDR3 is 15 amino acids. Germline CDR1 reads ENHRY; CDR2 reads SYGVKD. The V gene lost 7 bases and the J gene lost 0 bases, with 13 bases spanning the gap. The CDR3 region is CAIKGDRGSYNEQFF. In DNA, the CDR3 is TGTGCCATCAAGGGGGACCGCGGCTCCTACAATGAGCAGTTCTTC.

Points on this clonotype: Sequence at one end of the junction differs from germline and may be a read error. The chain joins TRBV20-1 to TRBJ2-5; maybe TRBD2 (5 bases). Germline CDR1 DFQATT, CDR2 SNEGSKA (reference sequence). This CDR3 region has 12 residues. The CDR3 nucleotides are TGCAGTACTAGAGACAACGTCGGGACCCAGTACTTC. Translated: CSTRDNVGTQYF.

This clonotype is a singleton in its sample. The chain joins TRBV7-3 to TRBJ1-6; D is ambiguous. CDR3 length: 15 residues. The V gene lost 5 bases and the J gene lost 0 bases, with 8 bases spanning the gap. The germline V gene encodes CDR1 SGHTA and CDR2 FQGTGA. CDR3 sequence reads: CASSATSSYNSPLHF. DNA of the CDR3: TGTGCCAGCAGCGCGACCAGCTCCTATAATTCACCCCTCCACTTT.

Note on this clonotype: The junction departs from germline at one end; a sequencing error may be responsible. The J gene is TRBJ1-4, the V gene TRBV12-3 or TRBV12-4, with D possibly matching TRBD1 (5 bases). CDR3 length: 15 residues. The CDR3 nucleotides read TGCGCCAGCAGCGGAGCGACAGTTAGGAGTGAAAAACTGTTTTTT. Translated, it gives CASSGATVRSEKLFF.

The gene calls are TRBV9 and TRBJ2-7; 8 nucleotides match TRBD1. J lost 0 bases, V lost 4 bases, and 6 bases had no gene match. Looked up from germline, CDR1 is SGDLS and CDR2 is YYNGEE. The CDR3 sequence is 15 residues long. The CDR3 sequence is CASSSTGDISYEQYF. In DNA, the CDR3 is TGTGCCAGCAGCTCGACAGGGGACATCTCCTACGAGCAGTACTTC.

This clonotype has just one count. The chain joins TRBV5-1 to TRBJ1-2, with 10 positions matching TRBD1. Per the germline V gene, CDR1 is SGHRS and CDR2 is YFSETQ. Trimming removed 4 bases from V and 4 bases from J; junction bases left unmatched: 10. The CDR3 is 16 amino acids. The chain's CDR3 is CASSPSRTGGSYGYTF. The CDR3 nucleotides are TGCGCCAGCAGCCCGTCTCGGACAGGGGGGAGCTATGGCTACACCTTC.

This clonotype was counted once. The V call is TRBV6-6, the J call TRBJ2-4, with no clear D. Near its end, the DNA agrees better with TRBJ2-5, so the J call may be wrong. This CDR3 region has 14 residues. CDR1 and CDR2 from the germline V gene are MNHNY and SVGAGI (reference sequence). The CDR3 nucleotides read TGTGCCAGCAGTTACACGGGCGGTCGCGAGACCCAGTACTTC. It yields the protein CASSYTGGRETQYF.

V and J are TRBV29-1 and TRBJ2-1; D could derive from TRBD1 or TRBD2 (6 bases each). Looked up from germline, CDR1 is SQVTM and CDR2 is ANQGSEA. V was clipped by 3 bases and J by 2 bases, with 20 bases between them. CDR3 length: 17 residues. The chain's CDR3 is CSVDGSGGGRPYNEQFF. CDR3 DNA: TGCAGCGTTGACGGGTCCGGGGGCGGCCGGCCCTACAATGAGCAGTTCTTC.

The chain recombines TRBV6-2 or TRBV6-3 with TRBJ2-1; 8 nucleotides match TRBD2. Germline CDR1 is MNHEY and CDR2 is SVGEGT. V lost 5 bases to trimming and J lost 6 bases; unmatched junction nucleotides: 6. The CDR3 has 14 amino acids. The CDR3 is CASSPGGASNEQFF. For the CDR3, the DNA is TGTGCCAGCAGTCCCGGGGGGGCGAGCAATGAGCAGTTCTTC.

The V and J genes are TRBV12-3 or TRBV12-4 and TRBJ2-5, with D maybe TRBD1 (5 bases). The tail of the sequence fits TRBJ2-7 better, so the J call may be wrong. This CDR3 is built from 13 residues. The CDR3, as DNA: TGTGCCAGCAGTGGACATTCCTCCTACGAGCAGTACTTC. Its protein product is CASSGHSSYEQYF.

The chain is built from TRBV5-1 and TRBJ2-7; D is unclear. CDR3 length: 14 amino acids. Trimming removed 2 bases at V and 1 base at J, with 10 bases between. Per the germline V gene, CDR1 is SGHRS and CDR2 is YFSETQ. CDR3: CASSLIPESYEQYF. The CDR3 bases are TGCGCCAGCAGCTTAATACCAGAGTCCTACGAGCAGTACTTC.

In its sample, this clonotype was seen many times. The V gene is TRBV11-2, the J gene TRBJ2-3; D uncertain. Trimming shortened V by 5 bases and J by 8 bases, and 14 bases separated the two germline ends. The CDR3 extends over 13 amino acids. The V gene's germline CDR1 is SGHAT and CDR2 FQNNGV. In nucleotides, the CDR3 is TGTGCCAGCAGCCAGAGCAAGGCCTCTACGCAGTATTTT. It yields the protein CASSQSKASTQYF.

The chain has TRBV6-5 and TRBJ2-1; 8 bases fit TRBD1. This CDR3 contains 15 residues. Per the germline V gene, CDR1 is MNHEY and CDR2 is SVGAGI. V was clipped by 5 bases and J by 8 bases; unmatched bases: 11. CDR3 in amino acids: CASSNPDRAWYEQFF. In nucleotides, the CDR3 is TGTGCCAGCAGTAACCCGGACAGGGCCTGGTATGAGCAGTTCTTC.

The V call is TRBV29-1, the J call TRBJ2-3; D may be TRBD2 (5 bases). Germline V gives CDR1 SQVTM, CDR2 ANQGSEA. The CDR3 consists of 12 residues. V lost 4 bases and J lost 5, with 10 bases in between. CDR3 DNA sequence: TGCAGCGTTGGGACTCTGGAAGATACGCAGTATTTT. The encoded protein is CSVGTLEDTQYF.

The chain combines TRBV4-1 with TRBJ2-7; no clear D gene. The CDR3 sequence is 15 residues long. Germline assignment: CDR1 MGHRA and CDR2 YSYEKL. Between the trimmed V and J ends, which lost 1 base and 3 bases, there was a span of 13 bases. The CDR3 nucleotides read TGCGCCAGCAGCCAAGTGCGAAATGCAATCTACGAGCAGTACTTC. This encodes CASSQVRNAIYEQYF.

This CDR3 is CASSVRSGDSYEQYF. As DNA, the CDR3 is TGTGCCAGCAGCGTACGGTCAGGGGACTCCTACGAGCAGTACTTC. V and J are TRBV9 and TRBJ2-7, with D perhaps TRBD1 (6 bases). V lost 1 base to trimming and J lost 0 bases, with 11 bases between them. Germline assignment: CDR1 SGDLS and CDR2 YYNGEE. This CDR3 is 15 amino acids long.

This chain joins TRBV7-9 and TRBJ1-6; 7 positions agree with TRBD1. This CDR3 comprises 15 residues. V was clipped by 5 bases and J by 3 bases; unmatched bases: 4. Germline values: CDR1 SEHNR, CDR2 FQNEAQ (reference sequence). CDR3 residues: CASSTGDSYNSPLHF. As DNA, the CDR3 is TGTGCCAGCAGCACAGGGGACAGCTATAATTCACCCCTCCACTTT.